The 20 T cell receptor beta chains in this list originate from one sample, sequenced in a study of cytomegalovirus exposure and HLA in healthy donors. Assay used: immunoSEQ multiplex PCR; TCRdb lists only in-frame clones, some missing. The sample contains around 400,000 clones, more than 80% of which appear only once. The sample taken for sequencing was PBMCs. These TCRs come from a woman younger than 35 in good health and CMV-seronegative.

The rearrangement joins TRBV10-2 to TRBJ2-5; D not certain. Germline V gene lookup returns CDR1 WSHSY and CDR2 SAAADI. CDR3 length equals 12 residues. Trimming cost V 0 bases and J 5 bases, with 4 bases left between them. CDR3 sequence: CASSESRETQYF. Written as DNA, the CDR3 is TGCGCCAGCAGTGAGTCGAGGGAGACCCAGTACTTC.

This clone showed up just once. In DNA form, the CDR3 reads TGTGCCCTATCGACAGGCAAGCTTAACACTGAAGCTTTCTTT. It translates to CALSTGKLNTEAFF. This chain links TRBV25-1 with TRBJ1-1, with D maybe TRBD1 (6 bases). V lost 11 bases and J 2 bases, leaving 18 bases between the germline ends. The CDR3 totals 14 residues. Germline V gene lookup returns CDR1 MGHDK and CDR2 SYGVNS.

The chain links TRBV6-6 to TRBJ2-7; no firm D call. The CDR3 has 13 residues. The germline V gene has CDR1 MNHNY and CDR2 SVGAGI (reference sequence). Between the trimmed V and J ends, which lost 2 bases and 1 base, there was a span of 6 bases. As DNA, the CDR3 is TGTGCCAGCAGTTACACTGAATCCTACGAGCAGTACTTC. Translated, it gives CASSYTESYEQYF.

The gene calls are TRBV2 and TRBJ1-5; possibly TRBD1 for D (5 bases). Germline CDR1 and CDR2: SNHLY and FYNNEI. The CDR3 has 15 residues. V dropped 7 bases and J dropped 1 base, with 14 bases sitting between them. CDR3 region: CASTPEGPSNQPQHF. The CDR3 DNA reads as TGTGCCAGCACCCCGGAGGGACCGAGCAATCAGCCCCAGCATTTT.

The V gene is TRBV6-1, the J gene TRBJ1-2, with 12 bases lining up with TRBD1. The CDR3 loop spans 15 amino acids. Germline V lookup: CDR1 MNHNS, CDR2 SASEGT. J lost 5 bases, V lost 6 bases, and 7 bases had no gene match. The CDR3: CASRAPGQGAYGYTF. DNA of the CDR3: TGTGCCAGCAGGGCCCCGGGACAGGGGGCTTATGGCTACACCTTC.

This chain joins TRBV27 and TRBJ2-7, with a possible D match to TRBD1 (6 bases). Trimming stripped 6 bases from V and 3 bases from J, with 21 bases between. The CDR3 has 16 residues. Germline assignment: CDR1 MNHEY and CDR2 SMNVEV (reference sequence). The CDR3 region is CASSSAGTPIVYEQYF. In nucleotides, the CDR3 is TGTGCCAGCAGCTCCGCCGGGACACCGATTGTCTACGAGCAGTACTTC.

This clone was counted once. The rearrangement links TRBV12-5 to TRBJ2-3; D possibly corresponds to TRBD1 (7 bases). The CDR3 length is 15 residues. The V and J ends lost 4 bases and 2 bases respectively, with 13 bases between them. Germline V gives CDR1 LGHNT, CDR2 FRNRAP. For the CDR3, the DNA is TGTGCTAGTGGTTCAGGGGGGACGCACACAGATACGCAGTATTTT. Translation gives CASGSGGTHTDTQYF.

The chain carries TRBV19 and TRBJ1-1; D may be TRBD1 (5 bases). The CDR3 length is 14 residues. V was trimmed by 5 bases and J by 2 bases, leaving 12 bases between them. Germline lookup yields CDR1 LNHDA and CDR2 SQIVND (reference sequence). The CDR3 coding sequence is TGTGCCAGTAGTTGGGGACTGGGAAACACTGAAGCTTTCTTT. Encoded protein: CASSWGLGNTEAFF.

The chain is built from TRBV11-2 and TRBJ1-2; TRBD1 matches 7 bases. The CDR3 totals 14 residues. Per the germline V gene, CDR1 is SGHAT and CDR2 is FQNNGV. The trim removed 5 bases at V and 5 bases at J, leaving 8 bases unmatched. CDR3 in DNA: TGTGCCAGCAGCATCGGACAGGCGAAGTATGGCTACACCTTC. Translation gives CASSIGQAKYGYTF.

CDR3 amino acids: CASSFKGAILSNQPQHF. CDR3 coding DNA: TGTGCCAGCAGTTTTAAGGGGGCTATCCTCAGCAATCAGCCCCAGCATTTT. The genes are TRBV28 and TRBJ1-5; 7 nucleotides align to TRBD1. The CDR3 consists of 17 residues. Looked up from germline, CDR1 is MDHEN and CDR2 is SYDVKM. J was trimmed by 1 base and V by 3 bases; bases with no gene match: 9.

The CDR3 sequence: CASKGEQVWTEAFF. In DNA, the CDR3 is TGTGCCAGTAAGGGTGAACAGGTGTGGACTGAAGCTTTCTTT. V gene TRBV19 combines with J gene TRBJ1-1; possibly TRBD1 for D (5 bases). Germline assignment: CDR1 LNHDA and CDR2 SQIVND (reference sequence). Trimming removed 7 bases at V and 5 bases at J, with 17 bases between. The CDR3 is made up of 14 amino acids.

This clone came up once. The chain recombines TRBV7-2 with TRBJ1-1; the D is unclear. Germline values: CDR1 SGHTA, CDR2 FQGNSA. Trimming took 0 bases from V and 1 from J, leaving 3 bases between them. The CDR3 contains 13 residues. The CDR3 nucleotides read TGTGCCAGCAGCTTAGCGGCGAACACTGAAGCTTTCTTT. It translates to CASSLAANTEAFF.

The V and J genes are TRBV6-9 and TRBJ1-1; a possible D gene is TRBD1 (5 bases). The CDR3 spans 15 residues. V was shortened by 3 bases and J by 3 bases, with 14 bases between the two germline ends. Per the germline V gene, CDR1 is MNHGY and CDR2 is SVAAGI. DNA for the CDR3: TGTGCCAGCAGTTACGTAGGGCCGGGGGACACTGAAGCTTTCTTT. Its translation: CASSYVGPGDTEAFF.

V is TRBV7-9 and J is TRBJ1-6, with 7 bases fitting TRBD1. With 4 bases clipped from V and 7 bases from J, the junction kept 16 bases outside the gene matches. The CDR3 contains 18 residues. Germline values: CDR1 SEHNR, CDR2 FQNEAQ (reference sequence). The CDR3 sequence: CASSSRLRQGFYNSPLHF. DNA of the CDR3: TGTGCCAGCAGCTCTAGGTTGAGACAGGGATTCTACAATTCACCCCTCCACTTT.

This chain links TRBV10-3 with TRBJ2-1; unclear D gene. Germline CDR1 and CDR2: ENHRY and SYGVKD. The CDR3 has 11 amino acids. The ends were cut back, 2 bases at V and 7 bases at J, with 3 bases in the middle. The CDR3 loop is CAISERNEQFF. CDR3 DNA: TGTGCCATCAGTGAGCGGAATGAGCAGTTCTTC.

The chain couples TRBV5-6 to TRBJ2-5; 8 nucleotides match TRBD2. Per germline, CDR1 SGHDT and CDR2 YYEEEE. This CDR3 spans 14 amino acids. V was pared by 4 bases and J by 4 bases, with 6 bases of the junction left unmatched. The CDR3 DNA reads TGTGCCAGCAGCCACAGCGGGAGAGGAGAGACCCAGTACTTC. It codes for CASSHSGRGETQYF. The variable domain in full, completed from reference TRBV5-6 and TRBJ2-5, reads DAGVTQSPTHLIKTRGQQVTLRCSPKSGHDTVSWYQQALGQGPQFIFQYYEEEERQRGNFPDRFSGHQFPNYSSELNVNALLLGDSALYLCASSHSGRGETQYFGPGTRLLVL.

CDR3 bases: TGCGCCAGCAGCCAAGACCGGACATCCACTGAAGCTTTCTTT. This codes for CASSQDRTSTEAFF. J is TRBJ1-1 and V is TRBV4-1; perhaps TRBD1 as D (5 bases). The V and J ends lost 0 bases and 4 bases respectively, with 9 bases between them. Germline CDR1 and CDR2: MGHRA and YSYEKL. The CDR3 totals 14 residues.

CDR3 sequence: CASSPDRGGLDQPQHF. CDR3 nucleotides: TGTGCCAGCAGCCCAGACCGGGGGGGACTGGATCAGCCCCAGCATTTT. This sequence joins TRBV11-2 and TRBJ1-5; possible D gene TRBD1, 5 bases. Per germline, CDR1 SGHAT and CDR2 FQNNGV. Trimming left V 5 bases short and J 5 bases short, with 19 bases between. CDR3 length: 16 residues.

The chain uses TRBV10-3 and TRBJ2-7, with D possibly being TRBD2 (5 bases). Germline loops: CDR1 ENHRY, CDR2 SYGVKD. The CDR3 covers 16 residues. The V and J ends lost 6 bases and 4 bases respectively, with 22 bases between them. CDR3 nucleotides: TGTGCCATCAGCGAGCCGGAAGCGGAAAAAGAGTACGAGCAGTACTTC. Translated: CAISEPEAEKEYEQYF.

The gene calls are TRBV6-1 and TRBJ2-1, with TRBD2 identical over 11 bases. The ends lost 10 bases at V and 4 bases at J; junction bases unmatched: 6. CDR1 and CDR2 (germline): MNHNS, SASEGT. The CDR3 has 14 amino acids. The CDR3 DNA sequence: TGTGCCACATCCGGGACTAGCGGTTACAATGAGCAGTTCTTC. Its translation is CATSGTSGYNEQFF.